The clone carrying this T cell receptor (beta chain) was counted many times. Antigen specificity is unknown. This entry belongs to a study of T cell repertoires in cytomegalovirus infection. Study as a whole: Based on public TCR beta signatures, there were indications of CMV infection and of a matching HLA type. Study results and caveats: Totalled public TCR beta family frequency picked out people who carried CMV plus the relevant HLA.

The CDR3 sequence is 13 residues long. V was shortened by 4 bases and J by 2 bases, with 8 bases between the two germline ends. TCRdb reprocessed the reads via MiXCR and lists one record per CDR3 protein. The table shows about 200,000 distinct CDR3 sequences, with 9.5% occurring only once. The rearrangement uses TRBV12-3 or TRBV12-4 and TRBJ1-2, with D perhaps TRBD1 (5 bases). The sequence came from a human donor in good health (CMV status not recorded). Some clones in this sample may be carry-over from other donors' samples. The sequenced sample was PBMCs. CDR3 sequence: CASSSRQNYGYTF. CDR3 nucleotides: TGTGCCAGCAGTTCGAGACAGAACTATGGCTACACCTTC.